Listed below are T cell receptor beta chains from one sample, sequenced in a study of blood T cell repertoires in COVID-19. The data were produced by immunoSEQ multiplex PCR, yet TCRdb's version contains in-frame clones alone and is incomplete. The sample contains 190,000 or so clones, roughly 87% of which appear only once. The sequenced sample consisted of PBMCs or T cells enriched from blood (not recorded which). The receptors come from a man between 18 and 29 years old with acute COVID-19. Each CDR3 is given with its conserved first and last residue. The order of the fields is D gene, J gene, V gene, clone size, CDR3 protein, CDR3 DNA. The D gene is left open where the match is weak. Clone size is not always given. Where it is, it says once, few, many or a class for expanded clones.

>NA|TRBJ2-3|TRBV7-9|once
CASSLAGGSTDTQYF
TGTGCCAGCAGCTTAGCGGGAGGCAGCACAGATACGCAGTATTTT
>NA|TRBJ1-2|TRBV29-1|NA
CSASGDSSRGYTF
TGCAGCGCTAGCGGAGACAGTTCTAGGGGCTACACCTTC
>NA|TRBJ1-5|TRBV27|NA
CASSAQGINQPQHF
TGTGCCAGCAGCGCCCAGGGTATCAATCAGCCCCAGCATTTT
>NA|TRBJ2-7|TRBV6-6|NA
CASSNNKGGYEQYF
TGTGCCAGCAGTAATAATAAAGGGGGCTACGAGCAGTACTTC
>TRBD1|TRBJ1-2|TRBV15|NA
CATSRSRSIGGPDTF
TGTGCCACCAGCAGAAGCCGGAGCATAGGGGGCCCTGATACCTTC
>TRBD1|TRBJ1-2|TRBV7-6|NA
CASSPGTGGDGYTF
TGTGCCAGCAGCCCAGGGACAGGGGGCGATGGCTACACCTTC
>NA|TRBJ1-3|TRBV11-2|NA
CASSPRGARSSGNTIYF
TGTGCCAGCAGCCCCCGCGGGGCCCGATCATCCGGAAACACCATATATTTT
>NA|TRBJ2-1|TRBV28|NA
CASSLTGSYSYNEQFF
TGTGCCAGCAGTTTAACAGGGAGTTACTCCTACAATGAGCAGTTCTTC
>TRBD2|TRBJ2-1|TRBV7-2|NA
CASSPDGLAANYNEQFF
TGTGCCAGCAGCCCCGACGGCCTAGCGGCCAATTACAATGAGCAGTTCTTC
>TRBD2|TRBJ2-3|TRBV3-1/TRBV3-2|few
CASSYGPSGQRTDTQYF
TGTGCCAGCAGCTACGGGCCTAGCGGGCAACGCACAGATACGCAGTATTTT
>NA|TRBJ1-1|TRBV12-5|NA
CASGLRRGVNTEAFF
TGTGCTAGTGGCCTTCGACGCGGGGTGAACACTGAAGCTTTCTTT
>NA|TRBJ1-1|TRBV27|NA
CASSLGYRAPEAFF
TGTGCCAGCAGTTTAGGTTACAGGGCCCCTGAAGCTTTCTTT